This record concerns one TCR beta chain sequence. Antigen: not known. Semi-nested PCR with Nested Universal Primer A followed constant-region reverse priming of full-length variable regions. TCRdb analysed the 5' RACE reads with MiXCR anew, one entry per CDR3 protein. The sample has 62,000 or so distinct CDR3 sequences; approximately 23% are singletons. Broader study findings: Whole repertoires were not studied in the larger cohort, only one V-J beta rearrangement.

Sequenced material: memory CD4+ T cells sorted from a lymph node. The subset here: memory CD4+ T cells, CD4+CD45RO+CD25-. This TCR derives from a female donor with breast cancer.

CDR3 sequence reads: CASSSQSNYGYTF. CDR3 nucleotide sequence: TGTGCCAGCAGTTCCCAAAGCAACTATGGCTACACCTTC. The rearrangement links TRBV6-2 or TRBV6-3 to TRBJ1-2; no definite D call. CDR3 length equals 13 residues. Trimming removed 4 bases from V and 2 bases from J, with 8 bases in between. From germline, CDR1 is MNHEY and CDR2 SVGEGT.